Below, 24 T cell receptor beta chains from the same sample are listed, as sequenced in a study of shared clonotypes between healthy human individuals. Measured with immunoSEQ multiplex PCR; TCRdb has only the in-frame clones, and not every one. The data contain approximately 2.4 million clones, approximately 96% of them seen just once; the ten biggest clones take up around 0.13%. The sample was naive CD4+ T cells sorted from blood. As for subset: CD45RA+ positively selected. Receptors were obtained from a man between 18 and 35 years old in good health.

The chain employs TRBV5-1 and TRBJ1-1; TRBD1 agrees at 8 bases. Germline lookup yields CDR1 SGHRS and CDR2 YFSETQ. The CDR3 is made up of 13 amino acids. V was pared by 4 bases and J by 7 bases, with 6 bases of the junction left unmatched. The CDR3 region has the DNA TGCGCCAGCAGCCAACAGGGGGGACATGAAGCTTTCTTT. This encodes CASSQQGGHEAFF.

Written as DNA, the CDR3 is TGTGCCAGTAGTCACACGAACCCTAGGGATCAGCCCCAGCATTTT. Its protein is CASSHTNPRDQPQHF. V is TRBV19 and J is TRBJ1-5; D remains ambiguous. Trimming shortened V by 5 bases and J by 5 bases, and 16 bases separated the two germline ends. Germline loops: CDR1 LNHDA, CDR2 SQIVND (reference sequence). The CDR3 consists of 15 residues.

Comments on this clone: Other DNA sequences from this sample encode an identical CDR3 as well. V and J are TRBV7-2 and TRBJ2-7, with D hard to call. Germline V CDR1 and CDR2: SGHTA, FQGNSA. The length of the CDR3 is 13 residues. V was pared by 0 bases and J by 1 base, with 4 bases between. CDR3 bases: TGTGCCAGCAGCTTAGCGGGATCCTACGAGCAGTACTTC. It codes for CASSLAGSYEQYF.

The chain employs TRBV7-2 and TRBJ2-7; D possibly corresponds to TRBD1 (6 bases). Trimming left V 9 bases short and J 1 base short, with 16 bases between. CDR1 is SGHTA and CDR2 is FQGNSA in the germline V gene. The CDR3 has 14 residues. CDR3 in DNA: TGTGCCAGTGGCCTGGACAGATTTTCCTACGAGCAGTACTTC. Residues: CASGLDRFSYEQYF.

The gene calls are TRBV5-5 and TRBJ2-3; 8 bases map to TRBD2. This CDR3 has 16 amino acids. From germline, CDR1 is SGHKS and CDR2 YYEKEE (reference sequence). J gave up 6 bases and V 4 bases, and 13 bases lay outside the gene matches. The DNA for the CDR3 is TGTGCCAGCAGCGCCCCAAAGAGCGGGAGTGGGGATACGCAGTATTTT. This sequence encodes CASSAPKSGSGDTQYF.

This clone was seen a single time. This sequence joins TRBV4-1 and TRBJ2-7, with D perhaps matching TRBD1 (5 bases). The CDR3 has 16 amino acids. Germline V lookup: CDR1 MGHRA, CDR2 YSYEKL. V was cut by 1 base and J by 1 base, with 14 bases left in between. DNA for the CDR3: TGCGCCAGCAGCCAAGTTTTCGCAGACAGTTCCTACGAGCAGTACTTC. Translation gives CASSQVFADSSYEQYF.

J is TRBJ2-1 and V is TRBV6-5; D tentatively reads TRBD1 or TRBD2 (5 bases each). From germline, CDR1 is MNHEY and CDR2 SVGAGI. The CDR3 contains 14 residues. Trimming stripped 2 bases from V and 2 bases from J, with 7 bases between. CDR3 protein: CASSYGDAYNEQFF. The CDR3 bases are TGTGCCAGCAGTTACGGGGACGCCTACAATGAGCAGTTCTTC.

The chain is built from TRBV5-1 and TRBJ1-2; 7 bases fit TRBD1. The CDR3 is 15 residues long. After removal of 3 bases from V and 0 bases from J, the junction contained 5 bases not matched to a gene. Per germline, CDR1 SGHRS and CDR2 YFSETQ. The CDR3 sequence: CASSSDRDSNYGYTF. CDR3 DNA: TGCGCCAGCAGCTCAGACAGGGACTCTAACTATGGCTACACCTTC.

Details on this clone: At the DNA level, this CDR3 is encoded by other sequences in the same sample as well. This chain connects TRBV25-1 to TRBJ1-1, with 9 bases aligning to TRBD1. The CDR3 loop spans 14 amino acids. V shed 3 bases, J shed 2 bases, and the junction held 1 base outside the gene matches. Germline CDR1 reads MGHDK; CDR2 reads SYGVNS. The DNA for the CDR3 is TGTGCCAGCAGTGAGGACAGGGGTAACACTGAAGCTTTCTTT. Its translation is CASSEDRGNTEAFF.

This clone has a single count. The chain couples TRBV4-1 to TRBJ1-5, with D uncertain. The germline V and J ends were trimmed by 0 bases and 3 bases, with 12 bases remaining between them. From germline, CDR1 is MGHRA and CDR2 YSYEKL. The CDR3 has 16 amino acids. The CDR3 region is CASSQEGGAVNQPQHF. The CDR3 region has the DNA TGCGCCAGCAGCCAAGAAGGAGGAGCCGTCAATCAGCCCCAGCATTTT.

This clone was observed a single time. The chain's CDR3 is CATSPGQGVSEQYF. The CDR3 DNA sequence: TGTGCCACCTCCCCAGGGCAGGGGGTCTCCGAGCAGTACTTC. The gene calls are TRBV10-3 and TRBJ2-7; 7 nucleotides match TRBD1. The V and J ends lost 10 bases and 6 bases, in that order; junction bases with no gene match: 15. Germline CDR1 is ENHRY and CDR2 is SYGVKD. The CDR3 spans 14 residues.

The chain has TRBV19 and TRBJ2-1, with D tentatively TRBD2 (5 bases). Germline CDR1 reads LNHDA; CDR2 reads SQIVND (reference sequence). V gave up 1 base and J gave up 7 bases, with 23 bases separating them. CDR3 size: 18 residues. CDR3 DNA sequence: TGTGCCAGTAGTATAGCTAGCCCGGGAAGCTTTTTTAAGAATGAGCAGTTCTTC. Translating it yields CASSIASPGSFFKNEQFF.

For this clone: The identical CDR3 is also encoded by other nucleotide sequences in the sample. V usage is TRBV6-1 and J usage is TRBJ1-1; tentative D call: TRBD1 (5 bases). CDR1 and CDR2 (germline): MNHNS, SASEGT. The CDR3 sequence is 14 residues long. Trimming took off 4 bases at V and 1 base at J, with 10 bases between the two ends. For the CDR3, the DNA is TGTGCCAGCAGTGGCACAGGCGGGAACACTGAAGCTTTCTTT. Its translation: CASSGTGGNTEAFF.

The chain uses TRBV2 and TRBJ1-6; a possible D gene is TRBD1 (5 bases). With 5 bases removed from V and 14 bases from J, the gap between germline ends came to 13 bases. Germline lookup yields CDR1 SNHLY and CDR2 FYNNEI. This CDR3 has 12 amino acids. CDR3 DNA sequence: TGTGCCAGCAGTCCCAGGGTCCCGGCCCTCCACTTT. Protein sequence: CASSPRVPALHF.

The V gene is TRBV30, the J gene TRBJ2-3; 9 positions agree with TRBD2. The CDR3 is made up of 14 amino acids. Germline CDR1 GTSNPN, CDR2 SVGIG (reference sequence). V was clipped by 3 bases and J by 5 bases; unmatched bases: 6. CDR3 in amino acids: CAWSSSGIKDTQYF. CDR3 coding DNA: TGTGCCTGGAGCTCTAGCGGGATAAAAGATACGCAGTATTTT.

This sequence joins TRBV7-8 and TRBJ2-7; 10 nucleotides agree with TRBD1. CDR3 length: 16 amino acids. Germline values: CDR1 SGHVS, CDR2 FQNEAQ. The V segment lost 5 bases and the J segment 3 bases; nucleotides outside the gene matches: 10. CDR3 DNA sequence: TGTGCCAGCAGCCTACCGGGACAGGGGTCTGACTACGAGCAGTACTTC. Translated: CASSLPGQGSDYEQYF.

About this clone itself: The same CDR3 can be traced to other DNA sequences in this sample. The J gene is TRBJ2-3, the V gene TRBV5-1, with 9 bases matching TRBD2. The CDR3 sequence is 16 residues long. Germline values: CDR1 SGHRS, CDR2 YFSETQ. J lost 3 bases, V lost 0 bases, and 5 bases had no gene match. CDR3 sequence reads: CASSLGSSGRTDTQYF. The CDR3 nucleotides are TGCGCCAGCAGCTTGGGTTCGAGCGGGAGGACAGATACGCAGTATTTT.

The J gene is TRBJ2-2, the V gene TRBV5-1, with D perhaps assigned TRBD1 or TRBD2 (6 bases each). CDR1 and CDR2 from the germline V gene are SGHRS and YFSETQ. The V gene lost 2 bases and the J gene lost 7 bases, with 12 bases spanning the gap. This CDR3 is built from 14 residues. The CDR3 coding sequence is TGCGCCAGCAGCTTCAGGGGAGGTAGCGGGGAGCTGTTTTTT. This translates into CASSFRGGSGELFF.

The chain recombines TRBV7-9 with TRBJ1-4; TRBD1 agrees at 8 bases. This CDR3 region has 15 residues. Germline V lookup: CDR1 SEHNR, CDR2 FQNEAQ (reference sequence). V dropped 4 bases and J dropped 7; count of bases not matched to a gene: 8. In DNA form, the CDR3 reads TGTGCCAGCAGCTCCCAGGGGGCGGTCGGTGAAAAACTGTTTTTT. Its protein is CASSSQGAVGEKLFF.

V usage is TRBV2 and J usage is TRBJ2-3; maybe TRBD1 (5 bases). This CDR3 region has 12 residues. The V end was cut by 7 bases, the J end by 10 bases, with 15 bases between. Looked up from germline, CDR1 is SNHLY and CDR2 is FYNNEI. CDR3 in amino acids: CASNTGAAAQYF. CDR3 bases: TGTGCCAGCAACACTGGGGCAGCCGCGCAGTATTTT.

The chain is built from TRBV4-3 and TRBJ1-5, with no clear D. The V gene's germline CDR1 is LGHNA and CDR2 YSLEER. The CDR3 extends over 15 amino acids. Deletions cut 0 bases from V and 6 bases from J, with 12 bases between. Here the CDR3 reads CASSQDPSPGQPQHF. CDR3 bases: TGCGCCAGCAGCCAAGATCCCAGCCCCGGTCAGCCCCAGCATTTT.

With regard to this clone: Other DNA sequences in the sample encode the same CDR3. This chain joins TRBV18 and TRBJ2-7; 7 bases fit TRBD1. The V and J ends lost 3 bases and 4 bases, in that order; junction bases with no gene match: 3. This CDR3 comprises 13 residues. Germline CDR1 and CDR2: KGHSH and LQKENI. CDR3 DNA: TGTGCCAGCTCACCGGGACAGCAATACGAGCAGTACTTC. This gives the protein CASSPGQQYEQYF.

CDR3 protein: CASSFSEAGGPGEQYF. The CDR3 bases are TGCGCCAGCAGCTTCTCTGAGGCGGGAGGGCCGGGCGAGCAGTACTTC. The genes are TRBV5-1 and TRBJ2-7; TRBD2 aligns across 9 bases. V dropped 2 bases and J dropped 6; count of bases not matched to a gene: 12. Germline CDR1 is SGHRS and CDR2 is YFSETQ. The CDR3 is 16 residues long.

The chain links TRBV9 to TRBJ1-6; D is unclear. V lost 2 bases to trimming and J lost 5 bases, with 11 bases between them. CDR1 is SGDLS, CDR2 YYNGEE, per germline. The CDR3 is 15 residues long. CDR3 protein: CASSVDGANNSPLHF. The CDR3 DNA follows: TGTGCCAGCAGCGTGGACGGAGCTAATAATTCACCCCTCCACTTT.